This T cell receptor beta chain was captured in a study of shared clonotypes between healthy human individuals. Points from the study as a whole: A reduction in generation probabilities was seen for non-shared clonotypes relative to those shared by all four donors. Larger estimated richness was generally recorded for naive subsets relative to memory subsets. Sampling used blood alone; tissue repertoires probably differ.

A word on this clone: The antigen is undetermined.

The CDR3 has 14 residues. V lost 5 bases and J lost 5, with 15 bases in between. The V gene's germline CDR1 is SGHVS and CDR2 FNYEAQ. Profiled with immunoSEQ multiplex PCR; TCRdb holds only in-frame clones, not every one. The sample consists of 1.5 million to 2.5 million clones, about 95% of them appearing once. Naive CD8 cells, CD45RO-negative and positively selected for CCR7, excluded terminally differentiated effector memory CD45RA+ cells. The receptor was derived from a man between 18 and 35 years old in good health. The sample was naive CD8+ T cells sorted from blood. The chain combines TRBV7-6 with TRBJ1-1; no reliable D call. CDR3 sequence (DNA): TGTGCCAGCAGCCCATGGGTGGGTGGGACTGAAGCTTTCTTT. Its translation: CASSPWVGGTEAFF. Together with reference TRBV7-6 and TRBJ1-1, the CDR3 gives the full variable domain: GAGVSQSPRYKVTKRGQDVALRCDPISGHVSLYWYRQALGQGPEFLTYFNYEAQQDKSGLPNDRFSAERPEGSISTLTIQRTEQRDSAMYRCASSPWVGGTEAFFGQGTRLTVV.